The clone carrying this T cell receptor (beta chain) has just a few counts. The sample is drawn from a study of T-cell memory formation after mild COVID-19. V was shortened by 10 bases and J by 0 bases, with 7 bases between the two germline ends. This CDR3 is built from 13 residues. CDR1 and CDR2 from the germline V gene are LNHNV and YYDKDF (reference sequence). TCRdb independently ran MiXCR on the 5' RACE reads; one entry per CDR3 protein. The table lists about 110,000 distinct CDR3 sequences, about 15% of them singletons, with 25% to 35% in the top ten. The gene calls are TRBV15 and TRBJ2-6; D not certain. The sequence came from an adult woman who had mild COVID-19 (a few samples of this study predate the infection). Cell type and time point are not known. The sequenced sample was PBMCs or a T cell subset sorted from them (not recorded which). CDR3 in amino acids: CASDNSGANVLTF. DNA for the CDR3: TGTGCCAGTGACAACTCTGGGGCCAACGTCCTGACTTTC.